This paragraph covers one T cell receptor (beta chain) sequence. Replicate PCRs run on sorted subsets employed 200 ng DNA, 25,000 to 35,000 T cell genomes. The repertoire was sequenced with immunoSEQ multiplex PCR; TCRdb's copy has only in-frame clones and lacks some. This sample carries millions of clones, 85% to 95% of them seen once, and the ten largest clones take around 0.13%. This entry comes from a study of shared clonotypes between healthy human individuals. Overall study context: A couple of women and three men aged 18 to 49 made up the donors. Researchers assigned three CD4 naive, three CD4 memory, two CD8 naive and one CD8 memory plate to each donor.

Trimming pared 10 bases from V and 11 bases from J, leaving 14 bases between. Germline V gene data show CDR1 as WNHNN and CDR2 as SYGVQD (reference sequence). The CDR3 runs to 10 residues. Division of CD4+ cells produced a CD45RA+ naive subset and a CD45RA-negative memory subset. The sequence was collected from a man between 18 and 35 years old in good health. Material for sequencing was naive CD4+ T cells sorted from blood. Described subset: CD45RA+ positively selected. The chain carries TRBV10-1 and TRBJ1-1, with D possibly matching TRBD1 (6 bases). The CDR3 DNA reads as TGCGCCAACTTAAGACAGGTGGCTTTCTTT. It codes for CANLRQVAFF.